This TCR beta chain was sequenced during a study of CD8 T cells in Susac syndrome. Random hexamers primed reverse transcription of about 0.5 to 1 ug RNA. Multiplex immunoSEQ PCR targeted 54 Vbeta and 13 Jbeta TCR beta segments. TCRdb ran MiXCR on the immunoSEQ multiplex PCR reads and lists one entry per CDR3 protein. The data contain tens of thousands of distinct CDR3 sequences, approximately 92% of them singletons. The germline V and J ends were trimmed by 0 bases and 0 bases, with 9 bases remaining between them. The length of the CDR3 is 16 residues. Looked up from germline, CDR1 is MNHEY and CDR2 is SMNVEV (reference sequence). Controls were drawn from healthy donors and were matched for age and sex.

The sample taken for sequencing was CD8+ T cells from PBMCs. The receptor was isolated from a human donor in good health. The gene calls are TRBV27 and TRBJ2-4; no clear D. CDR3 sequence (DNA): TGTGCCAGCAGTTTATCGCGACATTTAGCCAAAAACATTCAGTACTTC. The encoded protein is CASSLSRHLAKNIQYF.